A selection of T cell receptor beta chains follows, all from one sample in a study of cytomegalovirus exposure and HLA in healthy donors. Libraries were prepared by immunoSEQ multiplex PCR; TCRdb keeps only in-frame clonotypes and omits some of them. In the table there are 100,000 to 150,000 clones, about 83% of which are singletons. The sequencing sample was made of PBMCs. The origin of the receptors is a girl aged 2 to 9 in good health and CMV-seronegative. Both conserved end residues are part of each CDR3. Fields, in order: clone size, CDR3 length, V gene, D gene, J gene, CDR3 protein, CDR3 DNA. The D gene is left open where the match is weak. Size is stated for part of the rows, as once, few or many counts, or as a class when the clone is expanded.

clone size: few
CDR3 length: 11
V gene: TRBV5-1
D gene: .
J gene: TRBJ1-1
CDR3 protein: CASSLGREAFF
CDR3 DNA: TGCGCCAGCAGCTTGGGGAGGGAAGCTTTCTTT

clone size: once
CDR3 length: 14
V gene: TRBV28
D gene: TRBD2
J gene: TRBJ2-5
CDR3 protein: CASSLPSGKETQYF
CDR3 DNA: TGTGCCAGCAGTTTACCCAGCGGGAAAGAGACCCAGTACTTC

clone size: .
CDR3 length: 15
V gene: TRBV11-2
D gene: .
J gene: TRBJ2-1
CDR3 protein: CASRWIVADYNEQFF
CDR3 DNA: TGTGCCAGCCGTTGGATAGTAGCGGACTACAATGAGCAGTTCTTC

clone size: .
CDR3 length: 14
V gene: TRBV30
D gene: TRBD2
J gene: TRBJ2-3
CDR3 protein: CAWSTSQLVNTQYF
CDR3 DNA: TGTGCCTGGTCGACTAGCCAGTTAGTTAATACGCAGTATTTT

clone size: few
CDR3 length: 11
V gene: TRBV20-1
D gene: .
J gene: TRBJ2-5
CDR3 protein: CSARQLLEQYF
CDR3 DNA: TGCAGTGCTAGACAACTTTTGGAGCAGTACTTC

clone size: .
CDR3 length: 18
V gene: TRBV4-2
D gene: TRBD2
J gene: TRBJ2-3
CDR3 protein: CASSQVLGRRGITDTQYF
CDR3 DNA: TGTGCCAGCAGCCAAGTACTGGGTCGGCGGGGGATTACAGATACGCAGTATTTT

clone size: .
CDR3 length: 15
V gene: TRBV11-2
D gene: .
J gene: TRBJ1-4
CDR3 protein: CASSDYIATNEKLFF
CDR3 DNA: TGTGCCAGCAGCGACTACATTGCAACTAATGAAAAACTGTTTTTT

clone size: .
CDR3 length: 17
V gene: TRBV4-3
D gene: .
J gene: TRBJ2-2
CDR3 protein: CASSQENRDGNTGELFF
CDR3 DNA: TGCGCCAGCAGCCAAGAAAACAGGGACGGGAACACCGGGGAGCTGTTTTTT

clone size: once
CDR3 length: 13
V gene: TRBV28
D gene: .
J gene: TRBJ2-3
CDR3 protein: CASSSPSVDTQYF
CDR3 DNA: TGTGCCAGCAGTTCCCCTAGCGTAGATACGCAGTATTTT

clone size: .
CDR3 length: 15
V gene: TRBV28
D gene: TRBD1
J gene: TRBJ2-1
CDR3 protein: CASRAWTGGDNEQFF
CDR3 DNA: TGTGCCAGCAGGGCCTGGACAGGGGGTGACAATGAGCAGTTCTTC

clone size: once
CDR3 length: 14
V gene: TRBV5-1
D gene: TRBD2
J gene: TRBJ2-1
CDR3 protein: CASRRPGLSAEQFF
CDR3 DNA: TGCGCCAGCAGAAGACCGGGACTATCGGCTGAGCAGTTCTTC

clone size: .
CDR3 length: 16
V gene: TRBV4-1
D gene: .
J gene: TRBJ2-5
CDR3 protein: CASSQVGVANQETQYF
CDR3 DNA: TGCGCCAGCAGCCAAGTAGGGGTGGCAAACCAAGAGACCCAGTACTTC

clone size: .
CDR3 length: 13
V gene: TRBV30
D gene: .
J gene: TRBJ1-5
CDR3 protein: CAWSSLSGQNQHF
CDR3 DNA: TGTGCCTGGAGCTCCCTCAGTGGGCAGAACCAGCATTTT

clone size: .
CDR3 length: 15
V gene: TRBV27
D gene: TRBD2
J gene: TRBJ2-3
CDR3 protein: CASSLGAGSTDTQYF
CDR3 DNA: TGTGCCAGCAGTTTAGGAGCGGGAAGCACAGATACGCAGTATTTT

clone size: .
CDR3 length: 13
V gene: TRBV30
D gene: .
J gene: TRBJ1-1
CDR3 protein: CAWSATPYGEAFF
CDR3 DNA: TGTGCCTGGAGTGCGACACCCTACGGTGAAGCTTTCTTT

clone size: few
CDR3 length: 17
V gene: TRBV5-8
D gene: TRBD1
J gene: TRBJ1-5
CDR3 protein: CASRTGVRSLSNQPQHF
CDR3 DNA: TGTGCCAGCAGAACAGGGGTTCGGAGCCTTAGCAATCAGCCCCAGCATTTT

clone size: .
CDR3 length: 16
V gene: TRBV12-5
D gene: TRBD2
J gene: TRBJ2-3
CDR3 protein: CASGLRAGESRSTQYF
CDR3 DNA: TGTGCTAGTGGTTTGAGAGCGGGGGAAAGCCGGTCTACGCAGTATTTT

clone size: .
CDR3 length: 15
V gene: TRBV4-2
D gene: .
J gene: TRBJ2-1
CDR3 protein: CASSLWEGEENEQFF
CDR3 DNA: TGTGCCAGCAGCCTCTGGGAGGGGGAGGAGAATGAGCAGTTCTTC

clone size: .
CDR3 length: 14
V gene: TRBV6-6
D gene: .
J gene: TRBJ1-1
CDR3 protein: CASSYSGGDTEAFF
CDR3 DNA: TGTGCCAGCAGTTACTCGGGGGGGGACACTGAAGCTTTCTTT

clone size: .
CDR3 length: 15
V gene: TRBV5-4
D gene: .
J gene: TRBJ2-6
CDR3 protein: CASSLAGSGANVLTF
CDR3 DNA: TGTGCCAGCAGCTTGGCGGGTTCTGGGGCCAACGTCCTGACTTTC

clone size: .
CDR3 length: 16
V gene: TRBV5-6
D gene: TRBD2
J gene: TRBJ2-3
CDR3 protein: CASSLVGASGGDTQYF
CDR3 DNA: TGTGCCAGCAGCTTGGTCGGAGCTAGCGGGGGGGATACGCAGTATTTT

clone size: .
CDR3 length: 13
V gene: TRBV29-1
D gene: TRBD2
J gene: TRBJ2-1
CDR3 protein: CSVESGRAYEQFF
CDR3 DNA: TGCAGCGTTGAGTCGGGGAGGGCGTATGAGCAGTTCTTC

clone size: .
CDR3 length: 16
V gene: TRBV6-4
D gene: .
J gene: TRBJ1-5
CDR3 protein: CASSDTRSGDNQPQHF
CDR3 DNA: TGTGCCAGCAGTGACACAAGATCAGGGGACAATCAGCCCCAGCATTTT

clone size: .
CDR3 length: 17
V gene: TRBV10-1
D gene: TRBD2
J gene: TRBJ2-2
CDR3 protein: CASSESIPAGDIGELFF
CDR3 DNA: TGCGCCAGCAGTGAGTCCATCCCGGCGGGAGATATCGGGGAGCTGTTTTTT

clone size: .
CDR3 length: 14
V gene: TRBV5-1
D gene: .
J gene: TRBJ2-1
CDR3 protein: CASSLTDTYNEQFF
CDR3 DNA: TGCGCCAGCAGCTTGACCGACACTTACAATGAGCAGTTCTTC

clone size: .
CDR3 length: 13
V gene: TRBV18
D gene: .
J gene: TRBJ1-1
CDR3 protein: CASLTELNTEAFF
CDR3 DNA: TGTGCCAGCTTAACAGAGTTGAACACTGAAGCTTTCTTT

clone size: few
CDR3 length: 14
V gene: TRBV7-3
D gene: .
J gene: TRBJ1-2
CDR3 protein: CASSLGQGNYGYTF
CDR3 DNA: TGTGCCAGCAGCTTAGGGCAGGGGAACTATGGCTACACCTTC

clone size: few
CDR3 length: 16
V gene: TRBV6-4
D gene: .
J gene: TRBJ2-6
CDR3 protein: CASSDSRGSGANVLTF
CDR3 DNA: TGTGCCAGCAGTGACTCCAGGGGCTCTGGGGCCAACGTCCTGACTTTC

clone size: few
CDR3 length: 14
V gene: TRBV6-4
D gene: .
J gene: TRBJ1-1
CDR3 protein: CASSADSPGTEAFF
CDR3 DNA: TGTGCCAGCAGCGCCGACAGTCCCGGCACTGAAGCTTTCTTT

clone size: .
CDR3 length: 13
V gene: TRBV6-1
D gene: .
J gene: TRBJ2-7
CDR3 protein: CASISGLLYEQYF
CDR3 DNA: TGTGCCAGCATCTCGGGACTCTTATACGAGCAGTACTTC

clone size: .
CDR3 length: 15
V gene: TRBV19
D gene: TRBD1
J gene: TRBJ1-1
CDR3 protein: CANSPRTGKNTEAFF
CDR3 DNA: TGTGCCAATAGTCCACGGACAGGGAAGAACACTGAAGCTTTCTTT

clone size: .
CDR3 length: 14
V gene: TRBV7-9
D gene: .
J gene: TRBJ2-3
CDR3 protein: CASSYRKGADTQYF
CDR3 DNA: TGTGCCAGCAGCTATAGGAAGGGGGCAGATACGCAGTATTTT

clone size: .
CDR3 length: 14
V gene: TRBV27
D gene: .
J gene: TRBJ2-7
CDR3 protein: CASRRTVGPYEQYF
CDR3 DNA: TGTGCCAGCAGACGGACAGTGGGCCCCTACGAGCAGTACTTC

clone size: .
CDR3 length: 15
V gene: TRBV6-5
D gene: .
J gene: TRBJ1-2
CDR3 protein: CASSYFLAGRIRYTF
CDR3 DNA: TGTGCCAGCAGTTACTTCCTGGCGGGGCGAATCCGCTACACCTTC

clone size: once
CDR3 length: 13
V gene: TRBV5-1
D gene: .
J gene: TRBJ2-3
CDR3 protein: CASSLGELDTQYF
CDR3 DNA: TGCGCCAGCAGCTTGGGGGAGTTAGATACGCAGTATTTT

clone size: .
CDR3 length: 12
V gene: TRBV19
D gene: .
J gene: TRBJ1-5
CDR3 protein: CASSIGVQPQHF
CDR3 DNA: TGTGCCAGTAGTATAGGCGTTCAGCCCCAGCATTTT

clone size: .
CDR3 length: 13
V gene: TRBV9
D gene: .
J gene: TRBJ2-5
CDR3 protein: CASSPDWGETQYF
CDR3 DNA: TGTGCCAGCAGCCCGGACTGGGGTGAGACCCAGTACTTC

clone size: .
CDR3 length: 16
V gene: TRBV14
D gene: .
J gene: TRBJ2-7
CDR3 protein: CASSQDGSVSSYEQYF
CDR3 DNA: TGTGCCAGCAGCCAAGATGGGAGCGTTAGCTCCTACGAGCAGTACTTC

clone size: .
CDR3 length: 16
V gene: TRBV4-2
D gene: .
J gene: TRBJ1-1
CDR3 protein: CASSQEILRWDTEAFF
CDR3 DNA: TGTGCCAGCAGCCAAGAAATTCTGCGGTGGGACACTGAAGCTTTCTTT

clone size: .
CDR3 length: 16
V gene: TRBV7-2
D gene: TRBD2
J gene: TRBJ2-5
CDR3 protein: CASSLRLAGGQETQYF
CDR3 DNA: TGTGCCAGCAGCTTACGGCTAGCGGGTGGACAAGAGACCCAGTACTTC

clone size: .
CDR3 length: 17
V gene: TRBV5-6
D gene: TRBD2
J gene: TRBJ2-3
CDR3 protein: CASSLEGTSGGTDTQYF
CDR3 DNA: TGTGCCAGCAGCTTGGAAGGGACTAGCGGGGGCACAGATACGCAGTATTTT

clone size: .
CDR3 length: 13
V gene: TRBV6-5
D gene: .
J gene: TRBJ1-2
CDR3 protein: CASSPGPNYGYTF
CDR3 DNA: TGTGCCAGCAGCCCAGGGCCCAACTATGGCTACACCTTC

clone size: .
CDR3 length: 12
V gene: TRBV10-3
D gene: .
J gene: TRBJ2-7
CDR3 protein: CAISESTYEQYF
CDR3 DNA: TGTGCCATCAGTGAGTCAACTTACGAGCAGTACTTC

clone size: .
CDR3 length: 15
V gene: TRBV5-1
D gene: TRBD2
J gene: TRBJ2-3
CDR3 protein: CASSRSAGGTDTQYF
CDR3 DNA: TGCGCCAGCAGCCGGTCAGCGGGAGGCACAGATACGCAGTATTTT

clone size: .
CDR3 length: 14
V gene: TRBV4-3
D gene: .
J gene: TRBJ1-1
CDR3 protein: CASSQDRAGRGAFF
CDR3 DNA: TGCGCCAGCAGCCAAGATCGGGCGGGCCGGGGAGCTTTCTTT

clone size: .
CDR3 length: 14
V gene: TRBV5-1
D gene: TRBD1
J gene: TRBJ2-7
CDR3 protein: CASRFRDRDYEQYF
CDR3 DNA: TGCGCCAGCAGGTTCCGGGACAGGGACTACGAGCAGTACTTC

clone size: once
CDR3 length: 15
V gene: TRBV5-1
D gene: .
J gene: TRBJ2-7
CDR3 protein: CASSLTGARGNEQYF
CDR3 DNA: TGCGCCAGCAGCTTAACAGGGGCGCGCGGGAACGAGCAGTACTTC

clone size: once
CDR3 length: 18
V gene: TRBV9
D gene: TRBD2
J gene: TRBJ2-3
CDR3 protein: CASSAQTGTSGTTDTQYF
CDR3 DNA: TGTGCCAGCAGCGCCCAAACCGGGACTAGCGGAACCACAGATACGCAGTATTTT

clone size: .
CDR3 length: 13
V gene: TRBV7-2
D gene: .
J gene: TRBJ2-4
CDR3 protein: CASSFSGKNIQYF
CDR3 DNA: TGTGCCAGCAGCTTTTCGGGCAAAAACATTCAGTACTTC

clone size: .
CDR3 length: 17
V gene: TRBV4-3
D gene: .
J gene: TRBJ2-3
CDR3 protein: CASSQARARPDTDTQYF
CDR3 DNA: TGCGCCAGCAGCCAAGCCCGAGCCCGCCCCGACACAGATACGCAGTATTTT

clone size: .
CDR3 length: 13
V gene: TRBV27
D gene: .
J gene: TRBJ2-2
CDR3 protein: CASSLSAAGELFF
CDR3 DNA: TGTGCCAGCAGTTTATCCGCGGCCGGGGAGCTGTTTTTT

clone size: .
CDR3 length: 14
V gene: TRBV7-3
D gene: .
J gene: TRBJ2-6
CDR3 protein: CASSVDTRANVLTF
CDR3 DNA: TGTGCCAGCAGCGTCGACACCAGGGCCAACGTCCTGACTTTC

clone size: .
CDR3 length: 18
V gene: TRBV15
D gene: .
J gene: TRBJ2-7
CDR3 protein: CATSRDPPPPGTTWEQYF
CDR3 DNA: TGTGCCACCAGCAGAGATCCCCCTCCCCCCGGGACAACTTGGGAGCAGTACTTC